This paragraph covers one T cell receptor (beta chain) sequence. As yet, its antigen is unknown. The authors prepared the TCRbeta library with unique molecular identifiers. From the PCR reads, TCRdb called clonotypes with MiXCR, one entry per CDR3 protein. The sample has 450,000 to 550,000 distinct CDR3 sequences, 9.5% to 12% seen once. The data were taken from a study of T-cell reconstitution after alpha-beta-depleted transplantation in children. Trimming cost V 5 bases and J 10 bases, with 14 bases left between them. The V gene's germline CDR1 is LNHDA and CDR2 SQIVND (reference sequence). CDR3 length: 13 residues. Regarding the study as a whole: A year post-transplant, T-cell counts and diversity derived mostly from newly produced T cells. Some patients' high day-60 TCRbeta diversity was attributed to recipient cells surviving conditioning. Expanded graft clones, several hundred of them, were reportedly the source of alpha-beta T cells about two months after transplant.

This TCR was sampled from a female patient aged 2 to 10 who had a stem cell transplant for aplastic anemia, so the T cells may come from the graft donor. The chain recombines TRBV19 with TRBJ2-2; tentative D call: TRBD2 (6 bases). The specimen was PBMCs, mostly from graft donor cells, collected 180 days after TCRalphabeta/CD19-depleted stem cell transplant. CDR3 sequence (DNA): TGTGCCAGTAGTGTCACGGGGACTTCGGAGCTGTTTTTT. Translated: CASSVTGTSELFF.